The 2 T cell receptor beta chains below were found in one sample sequenced in a study of CD8+ T cells in alopecia areata. RNA extraction was followed by reverse transcription into cDNA, which acted as the sequencing template. The repertoire was sequenced with immunoSEQ multiplex PCR; TCRdb's copy has only in-frame clones and lacks some. The data show 150,000 or so clones, around 50% seen once. The sequenced sample was CD4+ T cells sorted from blood. Receptor source: a human donor with alopecia areata.

This clone was counted only a few times. The chain couples TRBV7-9 to TRBJ2-1; TRBD2 might be the D (6 bases). CDR1 and CDR2 (germline): SEHNR, FQNEAQ (reference sequence). V was shortened by 5 bases and J by 0 bases, with 14 bases between the two germline ends. This CDR3 is built from 16 residues. CDR3 sequence: CASSPTLASSYNEQFF. CDR3 in DNA: TGTGCCAGCAGCCCAACCCTAGCGAGCTCCTACAATGAGCAGTTCTTC.

The chain is built from TRBV5-4 and TRBJ2-5; 8 bases line up with TRBD1. Trimming took 4 bases from V and 10 from J; bases not matched to a gene: 9. Per germline, CDR1 SGHNT and CDR2 YYREEE (reference sequence). The length of the CDR3 is 13 residues. CDR3 DNA: TGTGCCAGCAGCCCGGACAGGGCCTGGAGCCAGTACTTC. It codes for CASSPDRAWSQYF.